The clone carrying this T cell receptor (beta chain) was seen a handful of times. The data were obtained in a study of blood T cell repertoires in COVID-19. Study context: Spain, Italy and the United States supplied samples that represented acute and convalescent COVID-19. PBMCs, B-cell-depleted T cells, or T cells were the source of the cDNA or gDNA that made up the material.

As processed by the authors: Estimation of nucleated cell counts relied on the amplification of reference gene primers. Data came from immunoSEQ multiplex PCR; TCRdb stores just in-frame clones and leaves some out. D and trimming were read from the DNA, whereas the V and J calls and clone size are those reported in that table. Seen here are 150,000 to 200,000 clones, around 80% observed once, and the top ten hold around a fifth. This CDR3 is built from 18 residues. The V and J ends lost 5 bases and 6 bases, in that order; junction bases with no gene match: 19. CDR1 is SGHAT, CDR2 FQNNGV, per germline.

The rearrangement joins TRBV11-2 to TRBJ2-4; 7 nucleotides line up with TRBD1. The sequenced sample was peripheral blood. The origin of this receptor is an elderly woman with acute or convalescent COVID-19. CDR3 protein: CASSHRPPQGVFGNIQYF. DNA of the CDR3: TGTGCCAGCAGCCACAGGCCCCCCCAGGGGGTGTTTGGAAACATTCAGTACTTC.